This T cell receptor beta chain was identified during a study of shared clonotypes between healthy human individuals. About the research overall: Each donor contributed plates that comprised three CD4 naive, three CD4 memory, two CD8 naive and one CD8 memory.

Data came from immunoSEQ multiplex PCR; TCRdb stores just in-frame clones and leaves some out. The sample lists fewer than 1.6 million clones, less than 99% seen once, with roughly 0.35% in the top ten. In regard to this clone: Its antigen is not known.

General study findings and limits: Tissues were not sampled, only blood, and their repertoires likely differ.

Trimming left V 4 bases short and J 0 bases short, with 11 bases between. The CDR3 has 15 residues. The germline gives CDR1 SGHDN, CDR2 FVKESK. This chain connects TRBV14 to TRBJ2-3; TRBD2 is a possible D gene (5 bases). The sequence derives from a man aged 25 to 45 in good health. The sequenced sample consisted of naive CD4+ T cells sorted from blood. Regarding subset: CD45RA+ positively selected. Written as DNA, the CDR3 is TGTGCCAGCAGCCGCCAAAGACTAAGCACAGATACGCAGTATTTT. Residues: CASSRQRLSTDTQYF.